Listed below are T cell receptor beta chains from one sample, sequenced in a study of blood T cell repertoires in COVID-19. Produced via immunoSEQ multiplex PCR; TCRdb's table is partial and in-frame only. The sample includes around 68,000 clones, over 70% of them seen just once. The sample comprised peripheral blood. The receptors shown here come from a human donor in a cohort sampled during active COVID-19. Each CDR3 is given with its conserved first and last residue. A D gene is named only where the DNA matches it firmly. A row's size may be missing; if present it is once, few, many or a size class.

V: TRBV7-9; J: TRBJ1-2; size: NA; D: NA; CDR3: CASSLGAAVYGYTF; DNA: TGTGCCAGCAGCCTGGGGGCAGCGGTCTATGGCTACACCTTC
V: TRBV28; J: TRBJ1-5; size: NA; D: NA; CDR3: CASSPLDRRMSNQPQHF; DNA: TGTGCCAGCAGCCCCCTGGACCGGAGGATGAGCAATCAGCCCCAGCATTTT
V: TRBV6-5; J: TRBJ1-2; size: NA; D: TRBD1; CDR3: CASFGTGEGSYGYTF; DNA: TGTGCCAGTTTCGGAACAGGGGAAGGCTCTTATGGCTACACCTTC
V: TRBV6-2/TRBV6-3; J: TRBJ2-7; size: NA; D: TRBD2; CDR3: CASSYGLAGVTAYEQYF; DNA: TGTGCCAGCAGTTACGGACTAGCGGGAGTAACTGCCTACGAGCAGTACTTC
V: TRBV4-2; J: TRBJ1-1; size: once; D: TRBD1; CDR3: CASSQGDRANTEAFF; DNA: TGTGCCAGCAGCCAAGGGGACAGAGCGAACACTGAAGCTTTCTTT
V: TRBV19; J: TRBJ1-1; size: many; D: NA; CDR3: CASTPWIAGGRRTEAFF; DNA: TGTGCCAGTACCCCTTGGATTGCGGGAGGGCGGCGGACTGAAGCTTTCTTT
V: TRBV28; J: TRBJ2-7; size: NA; D: TRBD2; CDR3: CATGDGGLAGVQQYF; DNA: TGTGCCACCGGGGACGGTGGACTAGCGGGAGTTCAGCAGTACTTC
V: TRBV2; J: TRBJ2-3; size: NA; D: NA; CDR3: CASSSPFTDTQYF; DNA: TGTGCCAGCAGTTCCCCTTTCACAGATACGCAGTATTTT
V: TRBV18; J: TRBJ2-1; size: NA; D: TRBD1; CDR3: CASSLEGAYNEQFF; DNA: TGTGCCAGTTCCCTCGAGGGGGCTTACAATGAGCAGTTCTTC
V: TRBV29-1; J: TRBJ2-5; size: NA; D: NA; CDR3: CSVGSRGQETQYF; DNA: TGCAGCGTTGGCTCCAGAGGGCAAGAGACCCAGTACTTC
V: TRBV25-1; J: TRBJ1-5; size: NA; D: TRBD1; CDR3: CASSATGGRNQPQHF; DNA: TGTGCCAGCAGTGCCACAGGGGGTCGGAATCAGCCCCAGCATTTT
V: TRBV4-1; J: TRBJ2-1; size: NA; D: NA; CDR3: CASSQNIKSGQYNEQFF; DNA: TGCGCCAGCAGCCAAAATATTAAAAGCGGGCAATACAATGAGCAGTTCTTC
V: TRBV30; J: TRBJ2-3; size: NA; D: TRBD2; CDR3: CACSSGISSDTQYF; DNA: TGTGCCTGCTCTAGCGGGATAAGTTCAGATACGCAGTATTTT
V: TRBV30; J: TRBJ1-3; size: NA; D: NA; CDR3: CACRTGAGNTIYF; DNA: TGTGCCTGCCGAACAGGAGCTGGAAACACCATATATTTT
V: TRBV19; J: TRBJ1-5; size: NA; D: TRBD1; CDR3: CASSGQGVQPQHF; DNA: TGTGCCAGTAGCGGACAGGGTGTTCAGCCCCAGCATTTT
V: TRBV5-1; J: TRBJ1-2; size: NA; D: TRBD1; CDR3: CASSLGSGQGSGYTF; DNA: TGCGCCAGCAGCTTGGGCTCGGGACAGGGGAGTGGCTACACCTTC
V: TRBV7-2; J: TRBJ1-6; size: once; D: NA; CDR3: CASSLDRVSPLHF; DNA: TGTGCCAGCAGCTTAGATCGGGTGTCACCCCTCCACTTT
V: TRBV7-2; J: TRBJ2-7; size: NA; D: NA; CDR3: CAGNRAKLHEQYF; DNA: TGTGCCGGCAACAGGGCAAAACTCCACGAGCAGTACTTC
V: TRBV19; J: TRBJ1-3; size: NA; D: NA; CDR3: CASSAPGTPGNTIYF; DNA: TGTGCCAGTAGTGCCCCCGGGACACCTGGAAACACCATATATTTT
V: TRBV9; J: TRBJ2-7; size: NA; D: NA; CDR3: CASSVAGVGVEQYF; DNA: TGTGCCAGCAGCGTAGCAGGGGTTGGTGTCGAGCAGTACTTC
V: TRBV18; J: TRBJ1-5; size: NA; D: NA; CDR3: CASSRSGGPTDQPQHF; DNA: TGTGCCAGCTCTAGATCGGGGGGCCCTACAGATCAGCCCCAGCATTTT
V: TRBV2; J: TRBJ2-1; size: NA; D: TRBD2; CDR3: CASSDLRSGGPNNEQFF; DNA: TGTGCCAGCAGTGACCTCCGTTCGGGAGGTCCGAACAATGAGCAGTTCTTC
V: TRBV5-6; J: TRBJ2-7; size: NA; D: NA; CDR3: CASRDGRGPTEQYF; DNA: TGTGCCAGCAGAGACGGGCGCGGGCCAACCGAGCAGTACTTC
V: TRBV27; J: TRBJ2-7; size: NA; D: NA; CDR3: CASSPLGDSYEQYF; DNA: TGTGCCAGCAGCCCTCTAGGGGACTCCTACGAGCAGTACTTC
V: TRBV7-8; J: TRBJ2-1; size: NA; D: NA; CDR3: CASSLERDRSNSYNEQFF; DNA: TGTGCCAGCAGCTTAGAGCGGGACAGGTCAAACTCCTACAATGAGCAGTTCTTC
V: TRBV28; J: TRBJ2-2; size: NA; D: TRBD1; CDR3: CASSPRDRPTGELFF; DNA: TGTGCCAGCAGTCCGAGGGACAGGCCGACCGGGGAGCTGTTTTTT
V: TRBV24-1; J: TRBJ2-1; size: NA; D: NA; CDR3: CATSALRAESSYNEQFF; DNA: TGTGCCACCAGTGCCTTACGAGCGGAGAGCTCCTACAATGAGCAGTTCTTC
V: TRBV5-1; J: TRBJ2-5; size: NA; D: TRBD2; CDR3: CASSLGVGGGEETQYF; DNA: TGCGCCAGCAGCTTGGGTGTAGGCGGGGGGGAAGAGACCCAGTACTTC
V: TRBV28; J: TRBJ1-3; size: NA; D: NA; CDR3: CASRNSRGGGNTIYF; DNA: TGTGCCAGCAGAAATTCCCGCGGGGGCGGAAACACCATATATTTT
V: TRBV5-1; J: TRBJ2-7; size: NA; D: NA; CDR3: CASSLAWGDEQYF; DNA: TGCGCCAGCAGCTTGGCCTGGGGGGACGAGCAGTACTTC
V: TRBV5-6; J: TRBJ1-2; size: NA; D: NA; CDR3: CASSLGSRDQGYTF; DNA: TGTGCCAGCAGCTTGGGGAGCAGGGATCAAGGCTACACCTTC
V: TRBV27; J: TRBJ1-2; size: NA; D: TRBD1; CDR3: CASSWTGGNYGYTF; DNA: TGTGCCAGCAGTTGGACAGGGGGAAACTATGGCTACACCTTC
V: TRBV9; J: TRBJ2-2; size: NA; D: NA; CDR3: CASSLQGLDTGELFF; DNA: TGTGCCAGCAGCCTTCAGGGTCTTGACACCGGGGAGCTGTTTTTT
V: TRBV28; J: TRBJ1-1; size: NA; D: NA; CDR3: CASGTLNTEAFF; DNA: TGTGCCAGTGGGACATTAAACACTGAAGCTTTCTTT
V: TRBV6-5; J: TRBJ1-2; size: NA; D: NA; CDR3: CASSYQGSVYGYTF; DNA: TGTGCCAGCAGTTACCAGGGGTCTGTCTATGGCTACACCTTC
V: TRBV30; J: TRBJ2-6; size: NA; D: NA; CDR3: CAWSLKSGTDGANVLTF; DNA: TGTGCCTGGAGCCTAAAATCGGGGACTGACGGGGCCAACGTCCTGACTTTC
V: TRBV11-3; J: TRBJ1-6; size: NA; D: NA; CDR3: CASSCQRQDNSPLHF; DNA: TGTGCCAGCAGTTGCCAGCGACAGGATAATTCACCCCTCCACTTT
V: TRBV27; J: TRBJ2-3; size: NA; D: TRBD1; CDR3: CASSGTAFDTQYF; DNA: TGTGCCAGCAGTGGGACAGCATTTGATACGCAGTATTTT
V: TRBV6-5; J: TRBJ2-7; size: once; D: TRBD1; CDR3: CASSYSQGAGYEQYF; DNA: TGTGCCAGCAGTTACTCCCAGGGGGCGGGATACGAGCAGTACTTC
V: TRBV5-5; J: TRBJ1-5; size: NA; D: NA; CDR3: CASSLDINSNQPQHF; DNA: TGTGCCAGCAGCTTGGACATCAATAGCAATCAGCCCCAGCATTTT
V: TRBV6-5; J: TRBJ1-5; size: NA; D: NA; CDR3: CASSSPREVNQPQHF; DNA: TGTGCCAGCAGTTCACCCAGGGAGGTCAATCAGCCCCAGCATTTT
V: TRBV7-9; J: TRBJ1-1; size: NA; D: TRBD1; CDR3: CASSPGQGRGMNTEAFF; DNA: TGTGCCAGCAGCCCGGGACAGGGCCGTGGCATGAACACTGAAGCTTTCTTT
V: TRBV6-1; J: TRBJ1-5; size: NA; D: NA; CDR3: CASSENRVGSLGSNQPQHF; DNA: TGTGCCAGCAGTGAGAACAGGGTAGGGTCTCTAGGTAGCAATCAGCCCCAGCATTTT
V: TRBV9; J: TRBJ1-3; size: NA; D: TRBD1; CDR3: CASSETGQSSGNTIYF; DNA: TGTGCCAGCAGCGAAACGGGACAGAGCTCTGGAAACACCATATATTTT
V: TRBV27; J: TRBJ2-1; size: NA; D: NA; CDR3: CASRGQASPPLEQFF; DNA: TGTGCCAGCAGGGGGCAGGCCAGCCCCCCGCTTGAGCAGTTCTTC
V: TRBV27; J: TRBJ1-3; size: NA; D: NA; CDR3: CASSPIYRGSGNTIYF; DNA: TGTGCCAGCAGTCCCATCTATCGAGGCTCTGGAAACACCATATATTTT
V: TRBV2; J: TRBJ1-2; size: NA; D: TRBD1; CDR3: CASRTGDIYGYTF; DNA: TGTGCCAGCCGGACAGGGGATATCTATGGCTACACCTTC
V: TRBV12-3/TRBV12-4; J: TRBJ1-1; size: NA; D: NA; CDR3: CASSLMSGTEAFF; DNA: TGTGCCAGCAGTTTAATGTCGGGCACTGAAGCTTTCTTT
V: TRBV3-1/TRBV3-2; J: TRBJ1-1; size: NA; D: TRBD1; CDR3: CASSQVLQGVSEAFF; DNA: TGTGCCAGCAGCCAAGTCCTACAGGGGGTAAGTGAAGCTTTCTTT
V: TRBV19; J: TRBJ2-1; size: NA; D: NA; CDR3: CASSTWSSYNEQFF; DNA: TGTGCCAGTAGTACGTGGAGCTCCTACAATGAGCAGTTCTTC
V: TRBV18; J: TRBJ1-1; size: NA; D: TRBD1; CDR3: CASSPLDRGLFTEAFF; DNA: TGTGCCAGCTCACCATTGGACAGGGGGCTTTTCACTGAAGCTTTCTTT
V: TRBV5-4; J: TRBJ1-3; size: NA; D: NA; CDR3: CASSLGAGAGNTIYF; DNA: TGTGCCAGCAGCTTGGGTGCAGGTGCTGGAAACACCATATATTTT
V: TRBV4-1; J: TRBJ2-3; size: once; D: TRBD2; CDR3: CASSQERAGGRATDTQYF; DNA: TGCGCCAGCAGCCAGGAGCGAGCGGGGGGGAGGGCCACAGATACGCAGTATTTT
V: TRBV5-1; J: TRBJ1-2; size: NA; D: NA; CDR3: CASSREGPLYGYTF; DNA: TGCGCCAGCAGCCGTGAGGGTCCCCTTTATGGCTACACCTTC
V: TRBV7-2; J: TRBJ2-5; size: NA; D: NA; CDR3: CATGRSGQETQYF; DNA: TGTGCCACCGGGCGGAGCGGCCAAGAGACCCAGTACTTC
V: TRBV7-2; J: TRBJ1-1; size: once; D: TRBD1; CDR3: CASSLEGTALNTEAFF; DNA: TGTGCCAGCAGCCTAGAGGGGACAGCCCTGAACACTGAAGCTTTCTTT
V: TRBV6-4; J: TRBJ2-1; size: NA; D: TRBD2; CDR3: CASRRELAGANEQFF; DNA: TGTGCCAGCAGGAGAGAACTAGCGGGAGCCAATGAGCAGTTCTTC
V: TRBV27; J: TRBJ1-5; size: once; D: NA; CDR3: CASSPTANQPQHF; DNA: TGTGCCAGCAGTCCGACAGCCAATCAGCCCCAGCATTTT